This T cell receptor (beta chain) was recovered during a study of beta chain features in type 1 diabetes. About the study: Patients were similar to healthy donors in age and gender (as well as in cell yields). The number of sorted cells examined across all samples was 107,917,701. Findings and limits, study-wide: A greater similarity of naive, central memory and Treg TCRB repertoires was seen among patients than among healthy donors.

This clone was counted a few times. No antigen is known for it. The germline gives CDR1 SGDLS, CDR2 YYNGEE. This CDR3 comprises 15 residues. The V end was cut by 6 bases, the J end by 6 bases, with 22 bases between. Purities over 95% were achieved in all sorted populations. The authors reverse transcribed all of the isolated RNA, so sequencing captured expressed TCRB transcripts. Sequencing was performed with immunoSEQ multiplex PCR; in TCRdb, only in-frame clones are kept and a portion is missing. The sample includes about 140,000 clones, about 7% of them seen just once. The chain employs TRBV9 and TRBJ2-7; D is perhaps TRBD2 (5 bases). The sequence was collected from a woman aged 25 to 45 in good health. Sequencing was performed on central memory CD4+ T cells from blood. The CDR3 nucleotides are TGTGCCAGCAACCGAAACGGGGATGATAGTGGCGAGCAGTACTTC. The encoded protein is CASNRNGDDSGEQYF.